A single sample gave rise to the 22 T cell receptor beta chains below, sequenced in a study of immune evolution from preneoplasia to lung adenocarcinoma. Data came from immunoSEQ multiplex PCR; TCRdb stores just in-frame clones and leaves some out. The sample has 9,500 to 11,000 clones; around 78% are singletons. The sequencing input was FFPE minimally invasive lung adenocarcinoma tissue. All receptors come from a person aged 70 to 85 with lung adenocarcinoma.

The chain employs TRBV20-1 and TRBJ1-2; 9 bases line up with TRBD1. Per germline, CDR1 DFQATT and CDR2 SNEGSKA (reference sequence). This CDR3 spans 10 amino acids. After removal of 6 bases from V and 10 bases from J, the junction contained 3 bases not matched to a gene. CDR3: CSADRGYYTF. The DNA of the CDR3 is TGCAGTGCAGACAGGGGGTACTACACCTTC.

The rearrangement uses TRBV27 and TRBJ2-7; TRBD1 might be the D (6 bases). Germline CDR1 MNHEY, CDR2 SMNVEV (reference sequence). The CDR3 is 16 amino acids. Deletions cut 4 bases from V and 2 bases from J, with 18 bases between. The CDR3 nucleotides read TGTGCCAGCAGTTCACTAACAGGGTTGGAACCCTACGAGCAGTACTTC. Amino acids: CASSSLTGLEPYEQYF.

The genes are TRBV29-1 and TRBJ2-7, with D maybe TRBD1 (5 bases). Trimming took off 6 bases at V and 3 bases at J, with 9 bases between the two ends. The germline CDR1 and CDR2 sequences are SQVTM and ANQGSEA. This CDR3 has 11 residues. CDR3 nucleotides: TGCAGCGTCGGCGACAGCTACGAGCAGTACTTC. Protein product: CSVGDSYEQYF.

This chain's CDR3 is CASSVDNYGYTF. The CDR3 DNA reads as TGTGCCAGCAGCGTAGACAACTATGGCTACACCTTC. The V gene is TRBV9, the J gene TRBJ1-2; D is unresolved. Per the germline V gene, CDR1 is SGDLS and CDR2 is YYNGEE. V was trimmed by 0 bases and J by 2 bases, leaving 2 bases between them. CDR3 length equals 12 residues.

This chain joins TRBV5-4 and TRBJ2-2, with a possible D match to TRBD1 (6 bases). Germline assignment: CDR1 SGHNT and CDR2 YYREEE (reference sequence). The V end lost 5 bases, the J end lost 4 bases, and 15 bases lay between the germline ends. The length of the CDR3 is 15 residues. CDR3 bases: TGTGCCAGCAGAAGAACACAGGGAGTCACCGGGGAGCTGTTTTTT. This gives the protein CASRRTQGVTGELFF.

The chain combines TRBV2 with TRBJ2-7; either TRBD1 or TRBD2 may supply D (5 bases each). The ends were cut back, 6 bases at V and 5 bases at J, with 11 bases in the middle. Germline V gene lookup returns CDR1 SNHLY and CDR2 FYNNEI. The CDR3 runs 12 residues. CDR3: CASRIGDHEQYF. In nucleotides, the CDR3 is TGTGCCAGCAGGATAGGGGACCACGAGCAGTACTTC.

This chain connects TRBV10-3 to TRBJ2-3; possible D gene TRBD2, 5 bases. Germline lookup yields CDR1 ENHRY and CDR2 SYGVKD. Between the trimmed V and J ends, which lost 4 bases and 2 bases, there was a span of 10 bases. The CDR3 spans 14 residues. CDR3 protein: CAISGFRDTDTQYF. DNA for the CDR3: TGTGCCATCAGTGGATTCCGGGACACAGATACGCAGTATTTT.

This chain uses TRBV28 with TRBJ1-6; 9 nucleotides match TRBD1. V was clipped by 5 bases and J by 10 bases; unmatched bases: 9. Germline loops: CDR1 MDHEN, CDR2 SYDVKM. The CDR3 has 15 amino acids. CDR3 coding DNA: TGTGCCAGCAGTACGACGGGGACAGGGTTCTCACCCCTCCACTTT. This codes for CASSTTGTGFSPLHF.

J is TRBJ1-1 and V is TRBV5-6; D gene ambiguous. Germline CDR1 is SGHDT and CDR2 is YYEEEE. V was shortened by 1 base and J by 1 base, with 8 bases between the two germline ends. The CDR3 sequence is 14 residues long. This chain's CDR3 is CASSLLLGNTEAFF. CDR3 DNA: TGTGCCAGCAGCTTGTTACTAGGGAACACTGAAGCTTTCTTT.

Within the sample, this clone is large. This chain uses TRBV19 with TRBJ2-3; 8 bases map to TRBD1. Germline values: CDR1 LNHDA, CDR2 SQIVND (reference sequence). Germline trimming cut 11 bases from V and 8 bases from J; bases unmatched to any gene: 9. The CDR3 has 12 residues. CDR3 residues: CASGTGGLTQYF. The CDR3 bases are TGTGCCTCCGGGACAGGAGGCCTTACGCAGTATTTT.

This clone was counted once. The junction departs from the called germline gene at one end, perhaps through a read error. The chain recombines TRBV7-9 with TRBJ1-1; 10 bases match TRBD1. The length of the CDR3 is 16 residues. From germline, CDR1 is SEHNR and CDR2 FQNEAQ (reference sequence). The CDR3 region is CASSPGTGVMNTEAFF. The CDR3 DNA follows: TGTGCTAGCAGCCCCGGGACAGGGGTCATGAACACTGAAGCTTTCTTT.

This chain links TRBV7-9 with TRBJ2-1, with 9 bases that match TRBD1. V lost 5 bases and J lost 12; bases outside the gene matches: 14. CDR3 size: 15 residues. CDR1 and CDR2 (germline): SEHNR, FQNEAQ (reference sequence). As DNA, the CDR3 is TGTGCCAGCAGCCCACCGGGACAGGGTTCCGGTGTGCAGTTCTTC. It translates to CASSPPGQGSGVQFF.

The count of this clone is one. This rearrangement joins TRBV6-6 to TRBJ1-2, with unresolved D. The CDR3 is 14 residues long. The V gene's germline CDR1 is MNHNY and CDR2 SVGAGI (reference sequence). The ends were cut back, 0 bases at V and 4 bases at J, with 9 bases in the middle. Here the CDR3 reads CASSYSLRVYGYTF. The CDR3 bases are TGTGCCAGCAGTTACTCATTGCGGGTCTATGGCTACACCTTC.

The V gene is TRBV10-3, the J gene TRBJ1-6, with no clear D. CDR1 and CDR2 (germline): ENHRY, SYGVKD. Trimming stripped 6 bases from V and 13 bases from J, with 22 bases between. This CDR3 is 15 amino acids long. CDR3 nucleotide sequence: TGTGCCATCAGAGAGGCCGGGCCCGTAGGATTGCCCCTCCACTTT. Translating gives CAIREAGPVGLPLHF.

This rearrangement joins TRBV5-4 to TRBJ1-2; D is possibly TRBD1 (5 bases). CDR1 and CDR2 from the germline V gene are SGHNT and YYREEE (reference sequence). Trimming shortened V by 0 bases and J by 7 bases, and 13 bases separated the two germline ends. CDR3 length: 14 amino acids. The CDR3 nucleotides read TGTGCCAGCAGCTTGGGAGGGGAAAGCAGTGGCTACACCTTC. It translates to CASSLGGESSGYTF.

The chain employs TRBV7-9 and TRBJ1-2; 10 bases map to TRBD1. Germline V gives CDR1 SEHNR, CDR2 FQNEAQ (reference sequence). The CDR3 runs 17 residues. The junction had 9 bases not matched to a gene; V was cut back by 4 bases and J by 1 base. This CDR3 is CASSSNRDRGYNYGYTF. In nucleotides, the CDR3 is TGTGCCAGCAGCTCTAACCGGGACAGGGGCTATAACTATGGCTACACCTTC.

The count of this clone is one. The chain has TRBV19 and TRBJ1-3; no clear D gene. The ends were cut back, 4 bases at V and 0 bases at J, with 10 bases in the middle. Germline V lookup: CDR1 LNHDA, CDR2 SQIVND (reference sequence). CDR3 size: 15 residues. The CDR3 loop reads CASSRTQDSGNTIYF. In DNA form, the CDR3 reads TGTGCCAGTAGTAGAACTCAGGACTCTGGAAACACCATATATTTT.

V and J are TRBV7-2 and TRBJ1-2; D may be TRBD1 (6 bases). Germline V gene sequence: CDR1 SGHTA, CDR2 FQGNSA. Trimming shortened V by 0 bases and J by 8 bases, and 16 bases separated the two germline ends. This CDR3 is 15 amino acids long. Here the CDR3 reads CASSLAQGNAGGYTF. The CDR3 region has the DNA TGTGCCAGCAGCTTAGCCCAGGGGAACGCTGGGGGCTACACCTTC.

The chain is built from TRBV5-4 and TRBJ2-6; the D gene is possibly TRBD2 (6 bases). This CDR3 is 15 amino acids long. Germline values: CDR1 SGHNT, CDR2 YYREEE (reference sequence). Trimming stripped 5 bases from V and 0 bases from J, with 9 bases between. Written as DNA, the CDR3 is TGTGCCAGCAGTCTGGGGGGCTCTGGGGCCAACGTCCTGACTTTC. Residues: CASSLGGSGANVLTF.

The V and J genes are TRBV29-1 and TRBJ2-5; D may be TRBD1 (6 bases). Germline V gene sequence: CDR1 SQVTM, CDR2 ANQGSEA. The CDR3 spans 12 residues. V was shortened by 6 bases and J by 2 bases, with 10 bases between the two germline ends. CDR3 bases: TGCAGCGTGGGACAAACTCAAGAGACCCAGTACTTC. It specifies CSVGQTQETQYF.

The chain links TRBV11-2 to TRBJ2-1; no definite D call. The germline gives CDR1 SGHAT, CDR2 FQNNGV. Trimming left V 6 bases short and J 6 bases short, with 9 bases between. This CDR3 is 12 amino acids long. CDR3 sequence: CASSLHTNEQFF. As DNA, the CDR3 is TGTGCCAGCAGTCTCCATACCAATGAGCAGTTCTTC.

CDR3 nucleotide sequence: TGTGCCAGCTCACCACGGGGACAGGCGAACACCGGGGAGCTGTTTTTT. Amino acids: CASSPRGQANTGELFF. The V call is TRBV18, the J call TRBJ2-2, with 8 bases identical to TRBD1. V was clipped by 1 base and J by 0 bases; unmatched bases: 1. Germline V gene sequence: CDR1 KGHSH, CDR2 LQKENI. The CDR3 loop spans 16 amino acids.